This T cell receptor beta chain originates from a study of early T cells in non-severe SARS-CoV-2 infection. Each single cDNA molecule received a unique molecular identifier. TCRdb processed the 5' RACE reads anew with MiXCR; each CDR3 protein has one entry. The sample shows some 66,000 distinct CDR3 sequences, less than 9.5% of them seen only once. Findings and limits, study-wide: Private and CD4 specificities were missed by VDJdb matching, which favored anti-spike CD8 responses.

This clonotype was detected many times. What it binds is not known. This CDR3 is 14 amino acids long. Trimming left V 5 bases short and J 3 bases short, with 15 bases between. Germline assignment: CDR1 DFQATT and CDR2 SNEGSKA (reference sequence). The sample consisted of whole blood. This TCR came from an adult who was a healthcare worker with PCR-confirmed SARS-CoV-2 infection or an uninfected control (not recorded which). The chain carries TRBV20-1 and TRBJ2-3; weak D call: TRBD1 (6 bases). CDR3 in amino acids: CSAYRERFTDTQYF. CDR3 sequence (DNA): TGCAGTGCTTACAGGGAAAGGTTTACAGATACGCAGTATTTT.